Listed here is a single TCR beta chain. V dropped 0 bases and J dropped 2 bases, with 12 bases sitting between them. Per the germline V gene, CDR1 is SGDLS and CDR2 is YYNGEE. The CDR3 sequence is 16 residues long. The sample originates from a study of control samples from healthy donors and cancer patients. Repertoires were generated with immunoSEQ multiplex PCR, while TCRdb's copy carries only in-frame clones and drops some. The data contain 150,000 to 200,000 clones, approximately 94% of them singletons. Input material: PBMCs. This receptor was obtained from a man in his 60s with colorectal cancer. The V and J genes are TRBV9 and TRBJ2-1; unclear D gene. The CDR3, as DNA: TGTGCCAGCAGCGTAGGTGCTCAAAGTCCCTACAATGAGCAGTTCTTC. It codes for CASSVGAQSPYNEQFF.